This T cell receptor beta chain came from a study of T cells after posttransplantation cyclophosphamide. General study results and limits: Recipient CMV seropositivity and CMV reactivation strongly tracked TRB clonality.

For this clone: The antigen is undetermined.

The germline CDR1 and CDR2 sequences are SGHVS and FQNEAQ. CDR3 length equals 17 residues. With 5 bases clipped from V and 0 bases from J, the junction kept 6 bases outside the gene matches. Busulfan-fludarabine conditioning, marrow transplant, and cyclophosphamide on days +3 and +4 were administered. TCRdb's copy holds only in-frame clones and misses some; the assay was immunoSEQ multiplex PCR. The sample holds about 36,000 clones, 78% seen once. The TCR originated in a female patient in her 40s who received an allogeneic stem cell transplant from a related donor, was CMV-positive, and had no GVHD. Some T cells may be provided by the graft donor. The source material was CD4+ T cells sorted from blood, sampled approximately 2,000 days after a stem cell transplant with posttransplant cyclophosphamide. V gene TRBV7-8 combines with J gene TRBJ2-7, with 14 bases matching TRBD2. This CDR3 is CASSATSGGDISYEQYF. CDR3 bases: TGTGCCAGCAGCGCGACTAGCGGGGGGGACATCTCCTACGAGCAGTACTTC.